This TCR beta chain was sequenced for a study of chemoradiotherapy in HPV16-positive cancers. Profiled with immunoSEQ multiplex PCR; TCRdb holds only in-frame clones, not every one. The table has roughly 7,100 clones, about four fifths seen once. This CDR3 spans 13 amino acids. Trimming pared 7 bases from V and 1 base from J, leaving 13 bases between. Germline V gene lookup returns CDR1 SQVTM and CDR2 ANQGSEA. The sample in question was blood, obtained from a patient who underwent chemoradiotherapy. The chain recombines TRBV29-1 with TRBJ1-2; a possible D gene is TRBD1 (5 bases). The receptor's source is a human donor with HPV-associated anogenital cancer. CDR3 region: CSALGLLNYGYTF. The CDR3, as DNA: TGCAGCGCCCTGGGACTGCTTAACTATGGCTACACCTTC.